This T cell receptor (beta chain) was identified during a study of hypomethylating agent response in myelodysplastic syndrome. The table came from immunoSEQ multiplex PCR; TCRdb's copy has only in-frame clones and leaves some out. The sample yields 1,300 or so clones, over 75% seen once. The V end lost 2 bases, the J end lost 1 base, and 5 bases lay between the germline ends. The V gene's germline CDR1 is LNHDA and CDR2 SQIVND (reference sequence). The CDR3 extends over 13 amino acids. The chain combines TRBV19 with TRBJ1-1; D is unclear. The receptor was derived from a human donor with myelodysplastic syndrome. Sequencing used bone marrow, obtained before or after starting hypomethylating agent treatment for myelodysplastic syndrome (not recorded which). This CDR3 reads CASSITPNTEAFF. The CDR3 DNA is TGTGCCAGTAGTATAACCCCGAACACTGAAGCTTTCTTT.